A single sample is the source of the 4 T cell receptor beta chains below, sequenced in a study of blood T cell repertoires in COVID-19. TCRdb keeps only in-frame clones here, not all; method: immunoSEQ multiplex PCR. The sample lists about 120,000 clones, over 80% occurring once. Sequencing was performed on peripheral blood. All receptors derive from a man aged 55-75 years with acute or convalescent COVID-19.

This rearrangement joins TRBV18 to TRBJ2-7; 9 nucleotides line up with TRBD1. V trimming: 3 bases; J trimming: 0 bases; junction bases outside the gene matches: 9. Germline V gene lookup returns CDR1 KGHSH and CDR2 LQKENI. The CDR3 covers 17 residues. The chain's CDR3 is CASSPEKDRGPSYEQYF. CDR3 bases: TGTGCCAGCTCACCGGAAAAGGACAGGGGCCCCTCCTACGAGCAGTACTTC.

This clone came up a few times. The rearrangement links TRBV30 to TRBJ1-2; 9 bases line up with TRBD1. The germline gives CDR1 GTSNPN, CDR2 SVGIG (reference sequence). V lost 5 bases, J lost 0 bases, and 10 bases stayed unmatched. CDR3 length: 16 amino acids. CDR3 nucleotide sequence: TGTGCCTGGCACCGGGACAGGGCAACAGCTAACTATGGCTACACCTTC. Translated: CAWHRDRATANYGYTF.

CDR3 nucleotides: TGTGCCTGGAGTGTAAATCGAGGGCGGAGCCACCATATTAAAGATACGCAGTATTTT. Its translation is CAWSVNRGRSHHIKDTQYF. The chain carries TRBV30 and TRBJ2-3; D perhaps matches TRBD2 (5 bases). This CDR3 region has 19 residues. Germline V lookup: CDR1 GTSNPN, CDR2 SVGIG (reference sequence). Trimming removed 0 bases at V and 5 bases at J, with 27 bases between.

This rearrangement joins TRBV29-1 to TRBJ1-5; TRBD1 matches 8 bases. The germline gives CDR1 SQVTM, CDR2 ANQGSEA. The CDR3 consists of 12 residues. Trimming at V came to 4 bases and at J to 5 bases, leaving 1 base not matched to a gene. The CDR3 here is CSVADRDQPQHF. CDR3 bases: TGCAGCGTTGCGGACAGGGATCAGCCCCAGCATTTT.